The 32 T cell receptor beta chains below were found in one sample sequenced in a study of T cell repertoires in cytomegalovirus infection. These receptors' antigens are unknown. TCRdb called the reads again in MiXCR, with one record for every CDR3 protein. The table includes about 480,000 distinct CDR3 sequences, 30% to 35% detected once. The source material was cultured PBMCs, sampled from culture after CMV antigen stimulation. The source is a human donor in good health (CMV status not recorded). Some clones in this sample may be carry-over from other donors' samples.

The chain links TRBV19 to TRBJ1-4; 9 nucleotides line up with TRBD1. The germline V gene has CDR1 LNHDA and CDR2 SQIVND (reference sequence). The CDR3 length is 15 residues. The ends lost 5 bases at V and 9 bases at J; junction bases unmatched: 10. CDR3 protein: CASSAAGTGLKKLFF. The CDR3 bases are TGTGCCAGTAGTGCCGCCGGGACAGGGCTAAAAAAACTGTTTTTT.

Turning to this clonotype: This may stem from a read error, because a much larger clone lies one nucleotide away. This chain uses TRBV7-4 with TRBJ2-7; 10 nucleotides agree with TRBD2. The germline gives CDR1 SGHVT, CDR2 SQSDAQ. The CDR3 is 16 amino acids. CDR3 sequence (DNA): TGTGCCGGCAGCTCCTCTAGCGGGAGCACAATCCACGAGCAGTACGTC. Translation: CAGSSSSGSTIHEQYV.

The chain recombines TRBV4-3 with TRBJ1-1; D is ambiguous. Germline CDR1 reads LGHNA; CDR2 reads YSLEER. V lost 0 bases to trimming and J lost 4 bases, with 18 bases between them. The CDR3 length is 17 residues. The CDR3 loop reads CASSQDVSGWLGTEAFF. CDR3 DNA: TGCGCCAGCAGCCAAGATGTGTCTGGTTGGTTGGGCACTGAAGCTTTCTTT.

This clonotype was recorded a few times. Here the CDR3 reads CASSFTRQVNEAFF. CDR3 bases: TGTGCCAGCAGTTTTACCCGACAGGTCAATGAAGCTTTCTTT. The chain is built from TRBV6-2 or TRBV6-3 and TRBJ1-1; D possibly corresponds to TRBD1 (6 bases). The germline gives CDR1 MNHEY, CDR2 SVGEGT. Trimming stripped 4 bases from V and 7 bases from J, with 16 bases between. The CDR3 contains 14 residues.

The gene calls are TRBV6-1 and TRBJ2-7; D gene unclear. V shed 2 bases and J shed 2 bases, with 7 bases lying between them. Germline V gives CDR1 MNHNS, CDR2 SASEGT. The CDR3 loop spans 13 amino acids. The CDR3 DNA reads as TGTGCCAGCAGTGAAACAGTCGCCTACGAGCAGTACGTC. This translates into CASSETVAYEQYV.

This clonotype has just a few counts. The chain's CDR3 is CASRVASGNTIYF. The CDR3 DNA is TGTGCCAGCCGGGTCGCCTCTGGAAACACCATATATTTT. J is TRBJ1-3 and V is TRBV7-9; no reliable D call. The germline CDR1 and CDR2 sequences are SEHNR and FQNEAQ (reference sequence). There are 13 residues in the CDR3. Trimming took off 8 bases at V and 0 bases at J, with 8 bases between the two ends.

V and J are TRBV19 and TRBJ2-7, with a tentative D call TRBD1 (6 bases). CDR1 and CDR2 from the germline V gene are LNHDA and SQIVND (reference sequence). The germline V and J ends were trimmed by 2 bases and 3 bases, with 8 bases remaining between them. The CDR3 covers 13 residues. The CDR3, as DNA: TGTGCCAGTAGTATAAAAGGGGGCTACGAGCAGTACGTC. This gives the protein CASSIKGGYEQYV.

This clonotype was observed a handful of times. The chain has TRBV7-6 and TRBJ1-2; perhaps TRBD1 as D (5 bases). Deletions cut 11 bases from V and 4 bases from J, with 14 bases between. Germline V gene sequence: CDR1 SGHVS, CDR2 FNYEAQ. This CDR3 is 12 amino acids long. The CDR3 sequence: CAHGGKGYGYTF. DNA of the CDR3: TGTGCCCACGGGGGAAAGGGCTATGGCTACACCTTC.

The chain is built from TRBV7-2 and TRBJ1-2; D remains unclear. CDR1 and CDR2 from the germline V gene are SGHTA and FQGNSA. The V gene lost 1 base and the J gene lost 0 bases, with 9 bases spanning the gap. This CDR3 spans 15 amino acids. The chain's CDR3 is CASSLEVGPNYGYTF. CDR3 DNA: TGTGCCAGCAGCTTAGAGGTCGGACCTAACTATGGCTACACCTTC.

J is TRBJ2-1 and V is TRBV20-1, with D uncertain. The CDR3 covers 12 residues. Germline V gene lookup returns CDR1 DFQATT and CDR2 SNEGSKA (reference sequence). Trimming pared 1 base from V and 4 bases from J, leaving 5 bases between. This chain's CDR3 is CSARGIYNEQFF. The CDR3 bases are TGCAGTGCTAGAGGGATTTACAATGAGCAGTTCTTC.

V usage is TRBV9 and J usage is TRBJ1-1; the D is unclear. Per germline, CDR1 SGDLS and CDR2 YYNGEE. CDR3 length: 15 amino acids. Trimming took 3 bases from V and 0 from J, leaving 12 bases between them. CDR3 region: CASSAIIGVNTEAFF. The DNA for the CDR3 is TGTGCCAGCAGCGCCATTATTGGGGTGAACACTGAAGCTTTCTTT. Drawing the rest from reference TRBV9 and TRBJ1-1, the complete variable domain is DSGVTQTPKHLITATGQRVTLRCSPRSGDLSVYWYQQSLDQGLQFLIQYYNGEERAKGNILERFSAQQFPDLHSELNLSSLELGDSALYFCASSAIIGVNTEAFFGQGTRLTVV.

CDR3 loop: CASSLEGEANTGELFF. Here the CDR3 DNA reads TGCGCCAGCAGCCTCGAGGGGGAGGCGAACACCGGGGAGCTGTTTTTT. This chain uses TRBV5-1 with TRBJ2-2; either TRBD1 or TRBD2 may fit D (6 bases each). This CDR3 is built from 16 residues. Germline CDR1 and CDR2: SGHRS and YFSETQ. Trimming removed 4 bases at V and 0 bases at J, with 13 bases between. Combining the CDR3 with reference TRBV5-1 and TRBJ2-2 gives the whole variable domain KAGVTQTPRYLIKTRGQQVTLSCSPISGHRSVSWYQQTPGQGLQFLFEYFSETQRNKGNFPGRFSGRQFSNSRSEMNVSTLELGDSALYLCASSLEGEANTGELFFGEGSRLTVL.

The rearrangement joins TRBV20-1 to TRBJ2-5, with TRBD2 identical over 11 bases. The CDR3 contains 15 residues. Germline V gene lookup returns CDR1 DFQATT and CDR2 SNEGSKA (reference sequence). The junction had 13 bases not matched to a gene; V was cut back by 6 bases and J by 7 bases. This CDR3 is CSAPGLAGPSGTQYF. The CDR3 nucleotides are TGCAGTGCCCCTGGACTAGCGGGCCCGTCGGGGACCCAGTACTTC.

This clonotype was seen at least ten times. The chain couples TRBV7-8 to TRBJ2-7, with D perhaps TRBD1 or TRBD2 (5 bases each). This CDR3 has 16 residues. V dropped 0 bases and J dropped 4 bases, with 16 bases sitting between them. Per the germline V gene, CDR1 is SGHVS and CDR2 is FQNEAQ. CDR3 bases: TGTGCCAGCAGCTTAGCCGGGACGGCACTTTCTTACGAGCAGTACTTC. Encoded protein: CASSLAGTALSYEQYF.

This clonotype was recorded many times. This rearrangement joins TRBV7-8 to TRBJ1-2, with a tentative D call TRBD1 (6 bases). The germline V and J ends were trimmed by 6 bases and 4 bases, with 15 bases remaining between them. The CDR3 is 14 amino acids. Germline lookup yields CDR1 SGHVS and CDR2 FQNEAQ. The CDR3 is CASRPGGLFYGYTF. The CDR3, as DNA: TGTGCCAGCAGGCCGGGGGGCCTATTCTATGGCTACACCTTC. The full variable domain, rest sourced from reference TRBV7-8 and TRBJ1-2, is GAGVSQSPRYKVAKRGQDVALRCDPISGHVSLFWYQQALGQGPEFLTYFQNEAQLDKSGLPSDRFFAERPEGSVSTLKIQRTQQEDSAVYLCASRPGGLFYGYTFGSGTRLTVV.

This chain links TRBV11-3 with TRBJ2-1, with a weak D call TRBD2 (6 bases). This CDR3 has 14 amino acids. Germline V lookup: CDR1 SGHNT, CDR2 YENEEA. Trimming left V 0 bases short and J 10 bases short, with 13 bases between. The CDR3: CASSLEAGRYEQFF. In nucleotides, the CDR3 is TGTGCCAGCAGCTTAGAGGCCGGGAGATACGAGCAGTTCTTC.

Concerning this clonotype: One junction end does not reproduce the germline sequence, and a read error may be involved. The chain carries TRBV24-1 and TRBJ2-1; D remains unclear. The CDR3 consists of 14 residues. Per germline, CDR1 KGHDR and CDR2 SFDVKD. The CDR3 coding sequence is TGTGTCACCAGTTCTTTCGAATCACAGAATGAGCAGTTCTTC. Its protein is CVTSSFESQNEQFF.

In its sample, this clonotype was seen many times. This chain links TRBV7-2 with TRBJ2-7; 7 positions agree with TRBD2. The J segment lost 3 bases and the V segment lost 5 bases, leaving 7 bases of the junction unmatched. This CDR3 is 14 amino acids long. The germline V gene encodes CDR1 SGHTA and CDR2 FQGNSA. CDR3 sequence: CASSPQGGDYEQYF. CDR3 bases: TGTGCCAGCAGCCCCCAGGGAGGGGACTACGAGCAGTACTTC.

This clonotype was counted only a few times. This chain uses TRBV19 with TRBJ2-1, with 13 bases fitting TRBD2. After removal of 4 bases from V and 7 bases from J, the junction contained 4 bases not matched to a gene. This CDR3 region has 15 residues. Germline lookup yields CDR1 LNHDA and CDR2 SQIVND (reference sequence). The chain's CDR3 is CASSKTSGGWNEQFF. The CDR3 region has the DNA TGTGCCAGTAGTAAGACTAGCGGGGGGTGGAATGAGCAGTTCTTC.

V and J are TRBV15 and TRBJ1-1; tentative D call: TRBD1 (6 bases). V was cut by 2 bases and J by 4 bases, with 14 bases left in between. Germline V CDR1 and CDR2: LNHNV, YYDKDF (reference sequence). The CDR3 has 15 amino acids. The CDR3 DNA sequence: TGTGCCACCAGCAGAATTCACAGGGATGGCACTGAAGCTTTCTTT. Translation: CATSRIHRDGTEAFF.

The rearrangement links TRBV27 to TRBJ1-1; the D is unclear. The CDR3 totals 12 residues. Looked up from germline, CDR1 is MNHEY and CDR2 is SMNVEV (reference sequence). V lost 9 bases and J 4 bases, leaving 12 bases between the germline ends. Written as DNA, the CDR3 is TGTGCCAGTTTTAGTTTCAGCACTGAAGCTTTCTTT. Amino acids: CASFSFSTEAFF.

Comment on this clonotype: At one end the junction does not follow the germline gene, possibly because of a read error. V gene TRBV11-3 combines with J gene TRBJ2-3; D might be TRBD1 (7 bases). CDR3 length: 17 residues. Germline values: CDR1 SGHNT, CDR2 YENEEA. The CDR3 spells CASSSPPEGQLTDTRYF. In nucleotides, the CDR3 is TGTGCCAGCAGCTCCCCCCCGGAGGGACAGCTCACAGATACGCGGTATTTT.

This sequence joins TRBV6-2 or TRBV6-3 and TRBJ2-1, with a tentative D call TRBD2 (5 bases). The germline CDR1 and CDR2 sequences are MNHEY and SVGEGT. CDR3 length: 14 residues. The V end was cut by 8 bases, the J end by 2 bases, with 13 bases between. CDR3: CASREAATYNEQFF. The CDR3 bases are TGTGCCAGCCGCGAAGCGGCCACCTACAATGAGCAGTTCTTC.

This clonotype was recorded a few times. One end of the junction fails to match germline, which may point to a read error. The V gene is TRBV6-1, the J gene TRBJ2-5; possible D gene TRBD2, 5 bases. Germline V lookup: CDR1 MNHNS, CDR2 SASEGT. The CDR3 has 12 amino acids. The CDR3 reads CASSEAEVQWDF. DNA of the CDR3: TGTGCCAGCAGTGAAGCGGAGGTGCAATGGGACTTC.

The chain joins TRBV12-3 or TRBV12-4 to TRBJ1-2; the D gene is possibly TRBD1 (5 bases). The CDR3 extends over 13 amino acids. V was shortened by 7 bases and J by 5 bases, with 14 bases between the two germline ends. The CDR3 reads CASTATEAYGYTF. The CDR3 DNA is TGTGCCAGCACCGCGACAGAAGCTTATGGCTACACCTTC.

At least ten counts were recorded for this clonotype. This rearrangement joins TRBV7-3 to TRBJ2-1; 11 bases align to TRBD2. V dropped 2 bases and J dropped 6; count of bases not matched to a gene: 3. There are 15 residues in the CDR3. Per the germline V gene, CDR1 is SGHTA and CDR2 is FQGTGA. CDR3: CASSLVAGGPNEQFF. Written as DNA, the CDR3 is TGTGCCAGCAGCTTAGTAGCGGGAGGGCCCAATGAGCAGTTCTTC.

J is TRBJ2-7 and V is TRBV28; 9 bases line up with TRBD2. Germline V gives CDR1 MDHEN, CDR2 SYDVKM. V lost 6 bases to trimming and J lost 2 bases; unmatched junction nucleotides: 5. This CDR3 spans 14 amino acids. CDR3 nucleotides: TGTGCCAGCAGCTGGACTAGCGTCCCCTACGAGCAGTACTTC. This translates into CASSWTSVPYEQYF.

This clonotype was observed a few times. For the CDR3, the DNA is TGTGCCAGCACCAGGGGTTGGGACTACAATGAGCAGTTCTTC. Residues: CASTRGWDYNEQFF. V and J are TRBV6-5 and TRBJ2-1; TRBD1 is a possible D gene (6 bases). With 7 bases removed from V and 3 bases from J, the gap between germline ends came to 13 bases. Per the germline V gene, CDR1 is MNHEY and CDR2 is SVGAGI. This CDR3 is built from 14 residues.

This clonotype was counted ten times or more. The chain carries TRBV7-2 and TRBJ2-5; D unclear. Trimming pared 5 bases from V and 2 bases from J, leaving 9 bases between. The CDR3 is 13 residues long. Looked up from germline, CDR1 is SGHTA and CDR2 is FQGNSA. The CDR3 here is CASSQSAQETQYF. CDR3 DNA sequence: TGTGCCAGCAGCCAAAGCGCTCAAGAGACCCAGTACTTC.

The chain links TRBV5-4 to TRBJ2-7, with 8 positions matching TRBD2. The CDR3 consists of 15 residues. The germline V gene has CDR1 SGHNT and CDR2 YYREEE (reference sequence). The junction had 4 bases not matched to a gene; V was cut back by 0 bases and J by 2 bases. Here the CDR3 DNA reads TGTGCCAGCAGCTTGGCGGGAGCGGGAGCCTACGAGCAGTACTTC. Translating it yields CASSLAGAGAYEQYF.

The DNA of the CDR3 is TGTGCCAGCAGCTTAGTGGGGCACAGGGATGGCTACACCTTC. Residues: CASSLVGHRDGYTF. This chain joins TRBV7-6 and TRBJ1-2, with D maybe TRBD1 (6 bases). Trimming stripped 1 base from V and 6 bases from J, with 12 bases between. This CDR3 comprises 14 residues. Germline CDR1 and CDR2: SGHVS and FNYEAQ.

The chain has TRBV7-3 and TRBJ2-7, with D uncertain. The CDR3 runs 13 residues. Trimming pared 5 bases from V and 0 bases from J, leaving 8 bases between. Germline CDR1 SGHTA, CDR2 FQGTGA. The CDR3 protein is CASSPNPSYEQYF. DNA for the CDR3: TGTGCCAGCAGCCCGAACCCCTCCTACGAGCAGTACTTC. Combining the CDR3 with reference TRBV7-3 and TRBJ2-7 gives the whole variable domain GAGVSQTPSNKVTEKGKYVELRCDPISGHTALYWYRQSLGQGPEFLIYFQGTGAADDSGLPNDRFFAVRPEGSVSTLKIQRTERGDSAVYLCASSPNPSYEQYFGPGTRLTVT.